The source of this T cell receptor (beta chain) is a study of blood T cell repertoires in COVID-19. Study information: The United States, Italy and Spain supplied acute and convalescent COVID-19 samples. PBMCs, B-cell-depleted T cells, or T cells provided the cDNA or gDNA that made up the material.

In the study's own analysis: Amplification from reference gene primers served as the basis for estimated nucleated cell counts. Measured with immunoSEQ multiplex PCR; TCRdb has only the in-frame clones, and not every one. V and J calls and clone size are as listed in that table; D and trimming were resolved from the DNA. The data contain over 35,000 clones, roughly 90% of them seen just once; the ten biggest clones take up roughly 20%. CDR3 length: 14 residues. From germline, CDR1 is SGHRS and CDR2 YFSETQ. Deletions cut 4 bases from V and 1 base from J, with 11 bases between. The TCR comes from a man aged 65 to 85 with active COVID-19. V and J are TRBV5-1 and TRBJ2-5; the D is unclear. Sequencing was done on a sample of peripheral blood. CDR3 sequence reads: CASSLDPVQETQYF. The CDR3 DNA sequence: TGCGCCAGCAGCCTAGACCCCGTCCAAGAGACCCAGTACTTC.